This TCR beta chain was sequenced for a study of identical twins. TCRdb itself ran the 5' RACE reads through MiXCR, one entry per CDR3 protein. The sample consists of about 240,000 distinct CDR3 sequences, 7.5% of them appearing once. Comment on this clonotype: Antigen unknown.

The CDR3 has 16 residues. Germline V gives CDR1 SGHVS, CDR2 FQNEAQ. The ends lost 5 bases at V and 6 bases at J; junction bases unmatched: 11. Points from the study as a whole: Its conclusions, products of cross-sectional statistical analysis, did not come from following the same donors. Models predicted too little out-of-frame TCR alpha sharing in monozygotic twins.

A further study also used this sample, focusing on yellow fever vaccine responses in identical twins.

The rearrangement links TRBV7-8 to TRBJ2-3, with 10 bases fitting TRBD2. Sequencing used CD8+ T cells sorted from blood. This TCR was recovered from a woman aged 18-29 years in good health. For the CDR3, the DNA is TGTGCCAGCAGCCCAGAAGCGGGAGGGCCGCTTGATACGCAGTATTTT. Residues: CASSPEAGGPLDTQYF.